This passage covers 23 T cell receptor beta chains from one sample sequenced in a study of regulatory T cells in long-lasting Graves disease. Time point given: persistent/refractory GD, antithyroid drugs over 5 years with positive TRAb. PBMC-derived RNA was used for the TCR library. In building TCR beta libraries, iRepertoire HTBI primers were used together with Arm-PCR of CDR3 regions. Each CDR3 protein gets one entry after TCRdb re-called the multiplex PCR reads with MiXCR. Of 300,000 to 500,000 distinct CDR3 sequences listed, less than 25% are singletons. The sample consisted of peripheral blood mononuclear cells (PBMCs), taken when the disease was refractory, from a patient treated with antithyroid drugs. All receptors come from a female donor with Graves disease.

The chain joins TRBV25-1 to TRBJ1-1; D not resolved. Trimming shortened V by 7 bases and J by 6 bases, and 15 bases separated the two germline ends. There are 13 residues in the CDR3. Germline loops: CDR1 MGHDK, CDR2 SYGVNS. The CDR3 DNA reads TGTGCCAGCACCAATTTCCCCAACTCTGAAGCTTTCTTT. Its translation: CASTNFPNSEAFF.

CDR3 sequence reads: CSATLAGAPGTQYF. CDR3 in DNA: TGCAGTGCTACCCTAGCGGGAGCGCCAGGGACCCAGTACTTC. The chain is built from TRBV20-1 and TRBJ2-5; 10 nucleotides line up with TRBD2. V lost 4 bases to trimming and J lost 7 bases; unmatched junction nucleotides: 9. Germline loops: CDR1 DFQATT, CDR2 SNEGSKA (reference sequence). The CDR3 contains 14 residues.

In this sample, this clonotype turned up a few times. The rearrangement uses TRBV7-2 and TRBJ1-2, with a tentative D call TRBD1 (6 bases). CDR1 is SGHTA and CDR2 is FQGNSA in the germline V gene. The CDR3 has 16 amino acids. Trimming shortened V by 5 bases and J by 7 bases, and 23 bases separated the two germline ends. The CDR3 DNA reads TGTGCCAGCAGCCTTAGAACTGCATGGGGGCGCGGTGGCTACACCTTC. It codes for CASSLRTAWGRGGYTF.

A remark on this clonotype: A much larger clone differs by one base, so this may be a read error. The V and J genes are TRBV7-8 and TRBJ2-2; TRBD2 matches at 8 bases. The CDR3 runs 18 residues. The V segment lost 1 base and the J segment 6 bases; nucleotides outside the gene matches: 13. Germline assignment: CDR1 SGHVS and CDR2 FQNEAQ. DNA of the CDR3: TGTGCCAGCAGCTTAGTTCTCCAGCGGGAGTTTAACGCCGGGGAGCTGTTTTTT. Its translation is CASSLVLQREFNAGELFF. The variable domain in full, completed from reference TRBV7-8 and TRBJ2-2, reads GAGVSQSPRYKVAKRGQDVALRCDPISGHVSLFWYQQALGQGPEFLTYFQNEAQLDKSGLPSDRFFAERPEGSVSTLKIQRTQQEDSAVYLCASSLVLQREFNAGELFFGEGSRLTVL.

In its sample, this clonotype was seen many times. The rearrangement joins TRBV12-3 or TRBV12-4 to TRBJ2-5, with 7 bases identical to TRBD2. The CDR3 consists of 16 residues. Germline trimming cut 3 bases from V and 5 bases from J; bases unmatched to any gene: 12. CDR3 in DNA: TGTGCCAGCAGTTTCGGACGGCGGGGGACTGGGGAGACCCAGTACTTC. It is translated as CASSFGRRGTGETQYF.

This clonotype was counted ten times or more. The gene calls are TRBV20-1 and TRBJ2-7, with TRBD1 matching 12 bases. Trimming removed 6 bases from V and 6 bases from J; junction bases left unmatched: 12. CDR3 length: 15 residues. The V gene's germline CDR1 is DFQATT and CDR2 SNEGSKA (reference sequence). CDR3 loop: CSAPGQGADFGEQYF. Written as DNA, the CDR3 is TGCAGTGCCCCGGGACAGGGGGCGGATTTCGGCGAGCAGTACTTC.

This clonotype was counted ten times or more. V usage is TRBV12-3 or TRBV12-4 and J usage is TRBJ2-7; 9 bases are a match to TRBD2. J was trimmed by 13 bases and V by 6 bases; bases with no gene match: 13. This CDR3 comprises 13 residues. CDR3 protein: CASSQIAGAPEYF. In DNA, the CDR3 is TGTGCCAGCAGCCAAATAGCGGGAGCGCCCGAATACTTC.

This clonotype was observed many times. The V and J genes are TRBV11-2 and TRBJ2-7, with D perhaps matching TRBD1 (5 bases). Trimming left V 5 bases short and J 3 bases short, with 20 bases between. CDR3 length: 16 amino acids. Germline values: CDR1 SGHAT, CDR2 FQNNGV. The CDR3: CASSPPPPTDHYEQYF. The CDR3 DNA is TGTGCCAGCAGCCCACCCCCACCGACAGACCACTACGAGCAGTACTTC. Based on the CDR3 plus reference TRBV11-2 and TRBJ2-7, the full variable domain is EAGVAQSPRYKIIEKRQSVAFWCNPISGHATLYWYQQILGQGPKLLIQFQNNGVVDDSQLPKDRFSAERLKGVDSTLKIQPAKLEDSAVYLCASSPPPPTDHYEQYFGPGTRLTVT.

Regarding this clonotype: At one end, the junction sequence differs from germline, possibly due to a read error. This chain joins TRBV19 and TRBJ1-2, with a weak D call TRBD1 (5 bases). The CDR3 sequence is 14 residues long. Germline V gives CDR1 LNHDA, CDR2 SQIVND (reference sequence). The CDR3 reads CASSIERGNYDYTF. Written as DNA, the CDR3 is TGTGCCAGTAGTATTGAACGGGGGAACTATGACTACACCTTC.

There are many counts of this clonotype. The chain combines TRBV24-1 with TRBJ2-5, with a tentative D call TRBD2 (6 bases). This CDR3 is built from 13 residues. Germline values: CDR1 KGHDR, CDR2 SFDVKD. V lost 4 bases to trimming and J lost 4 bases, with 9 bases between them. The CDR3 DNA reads TGTGCCACCAGTGACGGGACTTTAGAGACCCAGTACTTC. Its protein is CATSDGTLETQYF.

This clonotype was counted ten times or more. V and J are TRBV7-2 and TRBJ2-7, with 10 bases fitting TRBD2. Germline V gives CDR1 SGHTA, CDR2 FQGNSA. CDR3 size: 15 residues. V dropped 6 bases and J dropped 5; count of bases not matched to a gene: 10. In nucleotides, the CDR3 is TGTGCCAGCAGATACGCACTAGCGGGATCGGACGAGCAGTACTTC. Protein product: CASRYALAGSDEQYF.

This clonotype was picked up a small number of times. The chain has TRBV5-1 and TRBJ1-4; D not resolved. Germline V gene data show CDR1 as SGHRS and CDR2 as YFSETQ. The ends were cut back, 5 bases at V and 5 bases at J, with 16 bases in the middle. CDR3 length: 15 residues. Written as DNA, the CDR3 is TGCGCCAGCAGGGCTCAAGGAGGGATCAATGAAAAACTGTTTTTT. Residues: CASRAQGGINEKLFF.

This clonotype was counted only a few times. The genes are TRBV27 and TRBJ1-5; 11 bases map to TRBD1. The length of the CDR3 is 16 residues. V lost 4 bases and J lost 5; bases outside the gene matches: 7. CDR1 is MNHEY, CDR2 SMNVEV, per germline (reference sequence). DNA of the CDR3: TGTGCCAGCAGTTCAGGGACAGGGGGTCGGTATCAGCCCCAGCATTTT. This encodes CASSSGTGGRYQPQHF.

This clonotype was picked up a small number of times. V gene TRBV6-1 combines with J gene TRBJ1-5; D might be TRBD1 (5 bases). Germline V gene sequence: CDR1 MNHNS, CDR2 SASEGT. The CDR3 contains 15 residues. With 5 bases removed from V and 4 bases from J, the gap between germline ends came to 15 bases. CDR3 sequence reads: CASSRSTGANQPQHF. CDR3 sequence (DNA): TGTGCCAGCAGTCGCTCAACAGGAGCAAATCAGCCCCAGCATTTT.

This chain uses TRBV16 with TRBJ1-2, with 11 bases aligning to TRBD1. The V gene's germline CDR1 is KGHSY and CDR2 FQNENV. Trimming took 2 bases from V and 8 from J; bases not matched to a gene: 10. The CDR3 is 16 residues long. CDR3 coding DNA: TGTGCCAGCAGCCAAAGCATCGGACAGGGGGCGGGCGGCTACACCTTC. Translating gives CASSQSIGQGAGGYTF.

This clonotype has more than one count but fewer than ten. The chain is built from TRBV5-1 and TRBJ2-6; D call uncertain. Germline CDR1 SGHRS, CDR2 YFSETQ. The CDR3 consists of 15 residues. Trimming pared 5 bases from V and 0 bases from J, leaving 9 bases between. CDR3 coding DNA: TGCGCCAGCAGGTTCAGTAGCTCTGGGGCCAACGTCCTGACTTTC. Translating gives CASRFSSSGANVLTF.

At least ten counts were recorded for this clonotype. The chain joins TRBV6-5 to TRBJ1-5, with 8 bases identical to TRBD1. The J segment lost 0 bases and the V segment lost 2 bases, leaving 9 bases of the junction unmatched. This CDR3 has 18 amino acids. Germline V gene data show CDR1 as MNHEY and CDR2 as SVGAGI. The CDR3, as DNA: TGTGCCAGCAGTTACCTCCGGACAGGGACATATAGCAATCAGCCCCAGCATTTT. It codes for CASSYLRTGTYSNQPQHF.

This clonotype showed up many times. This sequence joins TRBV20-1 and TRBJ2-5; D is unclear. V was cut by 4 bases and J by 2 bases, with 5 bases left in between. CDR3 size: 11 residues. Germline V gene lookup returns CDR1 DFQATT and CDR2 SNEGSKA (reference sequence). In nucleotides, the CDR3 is TGCAGTGCTAACTATCAAGAGACCCAGTACTTC. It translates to CSANYQETQYF.

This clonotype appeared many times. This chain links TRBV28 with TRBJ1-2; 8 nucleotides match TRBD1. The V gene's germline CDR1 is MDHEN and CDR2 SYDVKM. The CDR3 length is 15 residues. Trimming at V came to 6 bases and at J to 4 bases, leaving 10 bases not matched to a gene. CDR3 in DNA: TGTGCCAGCAGAATTGGACAGGGCCAATCCTATGGCTACACCTTC. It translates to CASRIGQGQSYGYTF.

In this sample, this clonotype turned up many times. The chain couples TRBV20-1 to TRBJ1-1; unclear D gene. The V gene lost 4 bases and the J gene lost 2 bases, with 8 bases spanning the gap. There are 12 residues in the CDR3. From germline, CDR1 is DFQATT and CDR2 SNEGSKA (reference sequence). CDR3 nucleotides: TGCAGTGCTATCGACCTAAACACTGAAGCTTTCTTT. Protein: CSAIDLNTEAFF.

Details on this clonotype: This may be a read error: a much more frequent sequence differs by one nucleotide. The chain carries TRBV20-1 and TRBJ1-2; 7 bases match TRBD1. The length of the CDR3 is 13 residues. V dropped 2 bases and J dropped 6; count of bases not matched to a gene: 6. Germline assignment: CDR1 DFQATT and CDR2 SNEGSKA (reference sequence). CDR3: CSARHRGNHGYTF. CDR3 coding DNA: TGCAGTGCTAGACACAGGGGAAACCATGGCTACACCTTC.

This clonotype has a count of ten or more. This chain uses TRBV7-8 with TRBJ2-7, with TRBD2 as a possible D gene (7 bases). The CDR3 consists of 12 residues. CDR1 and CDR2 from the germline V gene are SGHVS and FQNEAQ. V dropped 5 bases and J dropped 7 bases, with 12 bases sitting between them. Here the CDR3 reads CASSGGGLEQYF. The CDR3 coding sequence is TGTGCCAGCAGCGGGGGGGGGCTGGAGCAGTACTTC.

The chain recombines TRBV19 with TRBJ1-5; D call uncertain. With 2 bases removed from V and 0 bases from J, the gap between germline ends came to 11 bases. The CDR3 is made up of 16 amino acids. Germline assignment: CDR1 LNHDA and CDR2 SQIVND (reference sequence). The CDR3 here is CASSIMSSNSNQPQHF. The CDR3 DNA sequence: TGTGCCAGTAGTATAATGTCGAGTAATAGCAATCAGCCCCAGCATTTT.